A single sample is the source of the 30 T cell receptor beta chains below, sequenced in a study of control samples from healthy donors and cancer patients. Produced via immunoSEQ multiplex PCR; TCRdb's table is partial and in-frame only. The top ten hold about 16% of the sample, which has about 84,000 clones, roughly nine tenths seen once. Specimen: blood. The receptors were gathered from a man aged 45-65 years in good health.

This clone was found a few times. The chain employs TRBV4-2 and TRBJ2-7, with D possibly TRBD2 on 7 matching bases. V was shortened by 0 bases and J by 7 bases, with 16 bases between the two germline ends. The CDR3 covers 15 residues. Germline CDR1 LGHNA, CDR2 YNFKEQ. In DNA form, the CDR3 reads TGTGCCAGCAGCCAAGATTGGGGGGGGGCGTCAGAGCAGTACTTC. Translation gives CASSQDWGGASEQYF.

The chain has TRBV3-1 (or the pseudogene TRBV3-2) and TRBJ2-6; weak D call: TRBD1 (7 bases). The V end lost 1 base, the J end lost 2 bases, and 12 bases lay between the germline ends. The CDR3 runs 17 residues. CDR1 is LGHDT, CDR2 YNNKEL, per germline (reference sequence). The CDR3 nucleotides read TGTGCCAGCAGCCAAGGAACAGGGGAGGCTGGGGCCAACGTCCTGACTTTC. This gives the protein CASSQGTGEAGANVLTF.

The V gene is TRBV10-3, the J gene TRBJ1-1, with D hard to call. The CDR3 sequence is 12 residues long. The V gene lost 0 bases and the J gene lost 8 bases, with 7 bases spanning the gap. Germline V CDR1 and CDR2: ENHRY, SYGVKD. DNA of the CDR3: TGTGCCATCAGTGAGTCGAATGGGGAAGCTTTCTTT. Its translation is CAISESNGEAFF.

This chain uses TRBV4-3 with TRBJ2-7; no clear D. Germline-derived CDR1 and CDR2 are LGHNA and YSLEER. This CDR3 is 13 amino acids long. V lost 4 bases, J lost 2 bases, and 9 bases lay in between. This CDR3 is CASSRTPAYEQYF. In DNA, the CDR3 is TGCGCCAGCAGCCGAACCCCAGCCTACGAGCAGTACTTC.

The chain couples TRBV4-1 to TRBJ1-6; D uncertain. Trimming left V 1 base short and J 8 bases short, with 6 bases between. The CDR3 contains 13 residues. From germline, CDR1 is MGHRA and CDR2 YSYEKL. The CDR3, as DNA: TGCGCCAGCAGCCAAGTAAGAGATTCACCCCTCCACTTT. Translating gives CASSQVRDSPLHF.

The chain is built from TRBV5-8 and TRBJ2-7; weak D call: TRBD2 (6 bases). The CDR3 spans 11 residues. The germline V gene has CDR1 SGHTS and CDR2 YDEGEE. The ends were cut back, 9 bases at V and 2 bases at J, with 9 bases in the middle. CDR3 coding DNA: TGTGCCAAGTCGGGGGCCTACGAGCAGTACTTC. Translation: CAKSGAYEQYF.

This clone has only a few counts. The chain uses TRBV18 and TRBJ2-4; D unresolved. V lost 3 bases and J lost 5, with 14 bases in between. The length of the CDR3 is 15 residues. In germline, CDR1 is KGHSH, CDR2 LQKENI. This CDR3 reads CASSPLWGSQNIQYF. The CDR3 bases are TGTGCCAGCTCACCTCTCTGGGGTTCGCAAAACATTCAGTACTTC. Using reference TRBV18 and TRBJ2-4 for the parts outside the CDR3, the full variable domain is NAGVMQNPRHLVRRRGQEARLRCSPMKGHSHVYWYRQLPEEGLKFMVYLQKENIIDESGMPKERFSAEFPKEGPSILRIQQVVRGDSAAYFCASSPLWGSQNIQYFGAGTRLSVL.

V gene TRBV14 combines with J gene TRBJ2-7; perhaps TRBD2 as D (6 bases). Trimming removed 0 bases at V and 7 bases at J, with 10 bases between. Germline V gives CDR1 SGHDN, CDR2 FVKESK. This CDR3 spans 13 amino acids. The CDR3 is CASSQDLAGEQYF. DNA for the CDR3: TGTGCCAGCAGCCAAGATCTTGCGGGGGAGCAGTACTTC.

The rearrangement links TRBV19 to TRBJ2-2, with D unresolved. V shed 6 bases and J shed 1 base, with 12 bases lying between them. The germline V gene encodes CDR1 LNHDA and CDR2 SQIVND (reference sequence). The CDR3 sequence is 15 residues long. The CDR3: CASRVSALNTGELFF. The DNA of the CDR3 is TGTGCCAGTAGAGTATCGGCTCTGAACACCGGGGAGCTGTTTTTT.

The genes are TRBV14 and TRBJ1-1; D is ambiguous. Trimming cost V 0 bases and J 6 bases, with 11 bases left between them. The germline V gene encodes CDR1 SGHDN and CDR2 FVKESK. The CDR3 covers 14 residues. The CDR3 is CASSQEVPSAEAFF. The CDR3 region has the DNA TGTGCCAGCAGCCAAGAAGTACCCTCTGCTGAAGCTTTCTTT.

This chain uses TRBV7-8 with TRBJ1-5; D is perhaps TRBD1 (5 bases). The CDR3 consists of 17 residues. The V and J ends lost 5 bases and 2 bases respectively, with 19 bases between them. Germline-derived CDR1 and CDR2 are SGHVS and FQNEAQ. The CDR3 loop reads CASSKGASPVGNQPQHF. The CDR3, as DNA: TGTGCCAGCAGCAAAGGGGCTTCCCCCGTGGGCAATCAGCCCCAGCATTTT.

J is TRBJ1-1 and V is TRBV19; no definite D call. The germline gives CDR1 LNHDA, CDR2 SQIVND (reference sequence). The CDR3 runs to 13 residues. Trimming left V 7 bases short and J 1 base short, with 10 bases between. This CDR3 is CASTPGRNTEAFF. For the CDR3, the DNA is TGTGCCAGTACCCCCGGGAGGAACACTGAAGCTTTCTTT.

This chain connects TRBV2 to TRBJ1-2, with D possibly TRBD1 on 5 matching bases. This CDR3 spans 10 amino acids. V was cut by 6 bases and J by 10 bases, with 9 bases left in between. In germline, CDR1 is SNHLY, CDR2 FYNNEI. Here the CDR3 DNA reads TGTGCCAGCAGCAAAGGGGCCTACACCTTC. It is translated as CASSKGAYTF.

The chain employs TRBV7-9 and TRBJ1-3, with D unresolved. V was trimmed by 5 bases and J by 3 bases, leaving 5 bases between them. The V gene's germline CDR1 is SEHNR and CDR2 FQNEAQ (reference sequence). The CDR3 covers 12 residues. The CDR3: CASSQGGNTIYF. As DNA, the CDR3 is TGTGCCAGCAGCCAAGGTGGAAACACCATATATTTT.

This clone was seen a single time. This rearrangement joins TRBV7-2 to TRBJ1-6; D uncertain. The CDR3 totals 14 residues. V lost 7 bases, J lost 10 bases, and 17 bases lay in between. Germline values: CDR1 SGHTA, CDR2 FQGNSA. The CDR3 coding sequence is TGTGCCAGCACCTCCGGGTCCCGCTTATCACCCCTCCACTTT. Translating gives CASTSGSRLSPLHF.

V is TRBV7-2 and J is TRBJ1-4, with D maybe TRBD1 (6 bases). Per the germline V gene, CDR1 is SGHTA and CDR2 is FQGNSA. This CDR3 spans 14 amino acids. Trimming removed 6 bases from V and 4 bases from J, with 12 bases in between. As DNA, the CDR3 is TGTGCCAGCAGTAAACAGGGATTTAATGAAAAACTGTTTTTT. This codes for CASSKQGFNEKLFF. The complete variable domain, with remaining parts taken from reference TRBV7-2 and TRBJ1-4, reads GAGVSQSPSNKVTEKGKDVELRCDPISGHTALYWYRQSLGQGLEFLIYFQGNSAPDKSGLPSDRFSAERTGGSVSTLTIQRTQQEDSAVYLCASSKQGFNEKLFFGSGTQLSVL.

The chain combines TRBV19 with TRBJ1-1; the match to TRBD1 covers 7 bases. The junction had 3 bases not matched to a gene; V was cut back by 6 bases and J by 5 bases. The CDR3 consists of 12 residues. Per germline, CDR1 LNHDA and CDR2 SQIVND (reference sequence). The CDR3 DNA follows: TGTGCCAGTAGCTACAGGGGTACTGAAGCTTTCTTT. It codes for CASSYRGTEAFF.

The chain couples TRBV19 to TRBJ1-2, with TRBD1 identical over 8 bases. The trim removed 5 bases at V and 6 bases at J, leaving 8 bases unmatched. Per germline, CDR1 LNHDA and CDR2 SQIVND (reference sequence). The length of the CDR3 is 14 residues. The CDR3 DNA sequence: TGTGCCAGTAGTTCTCGACAGGGGAAAAATGGCTACACCTTC. It encodes CASSSRQGKNGYTF.

V is TRBV5-8 and J is TRBJ2-5, with TRBD1 as a possible D gene (6 bases). Trimming stripped 3 bases from V and 4 bases from J, with 10 bases between. The CDR3 is made up of 13 amino acids. Germline CDR1 reads SGHTS; CDR2 reads YDEGEE. The CDR3 DNA reads TGTGCCAGCAGCTACAGGGAAGGAGAGACCCAGTACTTC. Translation gives CASSYREGETQYF.

J is TRBJ1-1 and V is TRBV7-8, with a possible D match to TRBD1 (6 bases). The CDR3 contains 14 residues. Trimming pared 2 bases from V and 4 bases from J, leaving 11 bases between. Germline loops: CDR1 SGHVS, CDR2 FQNEAQ. This CDR3 reads CASSLHQGSTEAFF. The CDR3 DNA follows: TGTGCCAGCAGCTTACACCAGGGGAGCACTGAAGCTTTCTTT.

Concerning this clone: Other DNA sequences in the same sample also yield this CDR3. The chain is built from TRBV15 and TRBJ2-1; 7 bases map to TRBD2. V lost 5 bases to trimming and J lost 4 bases; unmatched junction nucleotides: 8. Germline CDR1 and CDR2: LNHNV and YYDKDF (reference sequence). The CDR3 is 15 amino acids. CDR3 coding DNA: TGTGCCACCAGCTCTCGACTAGCAGGGTACAATGAGCAGTTCTTC. Residues: CATSSRLAGYNEQFF. The whole variable domain, remainder taken from reference TRBV15 and TRBJ2-1, is DAMVIQNPRYQVTQFGKPVTLSCSQTLNHNVMYWYQQKSSQAPKLLFHYYDKDFNNEADTPDNFQSRRPNTSFCFLDIRSPGLGDTAMYLCATSSRLAGYNEQFFGPGTRLTVL.

The chain joins TRBV29-1 to TRBJ1-1; D is uncertain. In germline, CDR1 is SQVTM, CDR2 ANQGSEA. The V and J ends lost 1 base and 8 bases respectively, with 5 bases between them. The CDR3 length is 10 residues. Written as DNA, the CDR3 is TGCAGCGTTGAAGGAGGGGAAGCTTTCTTT. Protein sequence: CSVEGGEAFF.

This chain joins TRBV23-1 and TRBJ1-1; D remains ambiguous. TRBV23-1 counts as an open reading frame of uncertain function. The length of the CDR3 is 14 residues. V lost 1 base and J lost 10, with 16 bases in between. The CDR3 loop is CASSQFAGTLRAFF. The DNA of the CDR3 is TGCGCCAGCAGTCAATTTGCCGGAACACTGAGAGCTTTCTTT.

This chain links TRBV7-8 with TRBJ1-3; maybe TRBD1 (5 bases). V shed 1 base and J shed 3 bases, with 13 bases lying between them. This CDR3 is built from 16 residues. Germline V gene lookup returns CDR1 SGHVS and CDR2 FQNEAQ. Here the CDR3 DNA reads TGTGCCAGCAGCTTAGTAGGGTCAGGGATTGGAAACACCATATATTTT. This translates into CASSLVGSGIGNTIYF.

The chain recombines TRBV4-3 with TRBJ1-1; D is possibly TRBD1 (6 bases). This CDR3 is 17 amino acids long. V lost 0 bases and J 5 bases, leaving 19 bases between the germline ends. Looked up from germline, CDR1 is LGHNA and CDR2 is YSLEER. The CDR3 sequence is CASSQDILRTEPTEAFF. In nucleotides, the CDR3 is TGCGCCAGCAGCCAAGACATCCTGAGGACAGAACCGACTGAAGCTTTCTTT.

The chain employs TRBV7-9 and TRBJ1-4; no clear D gene. The CDR3 totals 14 residues. Trimming cost V 3 bases and J 7 bases, with 12 bases left between them. Looked up from germline, CDR1 is SEHNR and CDR2 is FQNEAQ (reference sequence). Written as DNA, the CDR3 is TGTGCCAGCAGCTTTGACGGGAGAAGTGAAAAACTGTTTTTT. This codes for CASSFDGRSEKLFF. The variable domain in full, completed from reference TRBV7-9 and TRBJ1-4, reads DTGVSQNPRHKITKRGQNVTFRCDPISEHNRLYWYRQTLGQGPEFLTYFQNEAQLEKSRLLSDRFSAERPKGSFSTLEIQRTEQGDSAMYLCASSFDGRSEKLFFGSGTQLSVL.

A word on this clone: Other DNA variants within this sample encode the same CDR3. The chain uses TRBV19 and TRBJ1-5, with a tentative D call TRBD1 (6 bases). Trimming left V 6 bases short and J 4 bases short, with 7 bases between. The CDR3 is 12 amino acids. Germline loops: CDR1 LNHDA, CDR2 SQIVND (reference sequence). CDR3 coding DNA: TGTGCCAGTAGCAGGGGAAATCAGCCCCAGCATTTT. This codes for CASSRGNQPQHF.

The genes are TRBV5-1 and TRBJ1-1; weak D call: TRBD1 (6 bases). Looked up from germline, CDR1 is SGHRS and CDR2 is YFSETQ. The CDR3 loop spans 15 amino acids. The V end was cut by 0 bases, the J end by 1 base, with 10 bases between. The CDR3 sequence: CASSLAGTQNTEAFF. CDR3 nucleotides: TGCGCCAGCAGCTTGGCCGGGACACAGAACACTGAAGCTTTCTTT.

This CDR3 reads CASSYITGVAYNEQFF. CDR3 DNA sequence: TGTGCCAGCAGTTACATAACAGGGGTGGCATACAATGAGCAGTTCTTC. The V call is TRBV6-5, the J call TRBJ2-1, with 7 bases fitting TRBD1. CDR3 size: 16 residues. V shed 2 bases, J shed 4 bases, and the junction held 8 bases outside the gene matches. Germline CDR1 and CDR2: MNHEY and SVGAGI.

The chain combines TRBV11-2 with TRBJ1-2; TRBD1 is a possible D gene (5 bases). The CDR3 length is 14 residues. Germline CDR1 is SGHAT and CDR2 is FQNNGV. Trimming cost V 6 bases and J 2 bases, with 13 bases left between them. CDR3 sequence: CASSRVAGNYGYTF. The CDR3 DNA is TGTGCCAGCAGTCGAGTGGCAGGGAACTATGGCTACACCTTC.